The rows below give T cell receptor beta chains drawn from one sample of a study of T cell responses to AZD1222 COVID-19 vaccine. The protocol was immunoSEQ multiplex PCR, while the TCRdb copy is restricted to in-frame clones and leaves out a portion. The table records roughly 150,000 clones, 90% of them present only once. The starting material was peripheral blood, obtained 28 days after the second AZD1222 dose. The receptor source for this set is an adult who received the AZD1222 COVID-19 vaccine. Each CDR3 is given with its conserved first and last residue.

J gene: TRBJ1-2
CDR3 length: 13
V gene: TRBV12-3/TRBV12-4
CDR3 protein: CASSLGTNYGYTF

J gene: TRBJ2-3
CDR3 length: 11
V gene: TRBV29-1
CDR3 protein: CSGGLAGVVYF

J gene: TRBJ1-5
CDR3 length: 12
V gene: TRBV7-7
CDR3 protein: CASSFRGQPQHF

J gene: TRBJ1-2
CDR3 length: 18
V gene: TRBV5-4
CDR3 protein: CASSRLRDKGTGSYGYTF

J gene: TRBJ2-7
CDR3 length: 13
V gene: TRBV3-1/TRBV3-2
CDR3 protein: CASSQLRSYEQYF

J gene: TRBJ1-2
CDR3 length: 16
V gene: TRBV9
CDR3 protein: CASSVALDRLSYGYTF

J gene: TRBJ1-2
CDR3 length: 13
V gene: TRBV6-4
CDR3 protein: CADPPAEAGGYTF

J gene: TRBJ2-1
CDR3 length: 13
V gene: TRBV30
CDR3 protein: CAWNRGVYNEQFF

J gene: TRBJ2-5
CDR3 length: 16
V gene: TRBV19
CDR3 protein: CASSLSGTGVQETQYF

J gene: TRBJ2-1
CDR3 length: 16
V gene: TRBV3-1/TRBV3-2
CDR3 protein: CASSQPPRTGDNEQFF

J gene: TRBJ1-2
CDR3 length: 12
V gene: TRBV19
CDR3 protein: CASSNNFMGYTF

J gene: TRBJ2-3
CDR3 length: 15
V gene: TRBV6-5
CDR3 protein: CANTPDGIWADTQYF

J gene: TRBJ2-3
CDR3 length: 17
V gene: TRBV5-4
CDR3 protein: CASSPGLAGASTDTQYF

J gene: TRBJ2-1
CDR3 length: 13
V gene: TRBV29-1
CDR3 protein: CSVVGLTYNEQFF

J gene: TRBJ2-3
CDR3 length: 18
V gene: TRBV6-1
CDR3 protein: CASSEFSSGTSSTDTQYF

J gene: TRBJ1-2
CDR3 length: 14
V gene: TRBV2
CDR3 protein: CASSELGNNYGYTF

J gene: TRBJ1-4
CDR3 length: 15
V gene: TRBV6-5
CDR3 protein: CASSYSPGGGEKLFF

J gene: TRBJ1-1
CDR3 length: 13
V gene: TRBV11-2
CDR3 protein: CASSLAGVSEAFF

J gene: TRBJ2-1
CDR3 length: 18
V gene: TRBV4-1
CDR3 protein: CASSQGSGTPLSYNEQFF

J gene: TRBJ2-1
CDR3 length: 14
V gene: TRBV28
CDR3 protein: CASGRDTFYNEQFF

J gene: TRBJ1-2
CDR3 length: 15
V gene: TRBV3-1/TRBV3-2
CDR3 protein: CASTQTGGGDYGYTF

J gene: TRBJ1-5
CDR3 length: 15
V gene: TRBV7-8
CDR3 protein: CASSLAKIDNQPQHF

J gene: TRBJ2-6
CDR3 length: 15
V gene: TRBV19
CDR3 protein: CASSFTGIGANVLTF

J gene: TRBJ2-5
CDR3 length: 15
V gene: TRBV7-8
CDR3 protein: CASSRNLAGEETQYF

J gene: TRBJ1-6
CDR3 length: 14
V gene: TRBV6-5
CDR3 protein: CASSLDRDRGPLHF

J gene: TRBJ1-1
CDR3 length: 14
V gene: TRBV5-1
CDR3 protein: CASSPTRVGTEAFF

J gene: TRBJ2-7
CDR3 length: 12
V gene: TRBV28
CDR3 protein: CASSSALYEQYF

J gene: TRBJ1-1
CDR3 length: 15
V gene: TRBV25-1
CDR3 protein: CASSNTAKINTEAFF

J gene: TRBJ2-2
CDR3 length: 15
V gene: TRBV9
CDR3 protein: CASGNGGQNTGELFF

J gene: TRBJ1-4
CDR3 length: 14
V gene: TRBV28
CDR3 protein: CASWNREGNEKLFF

J gene: TRBJ2-1
CDR3 length: 13
V gene: TRBV5-1
CDR3 protein: CASSLGYPDEQFF

J gene: TRBJ1-2
CDR3 length: 16
V gene: TRBV29-1
CDR3 protein: CSVECRDLSGGYGYTF

J gene: TRBJ1-2
CDR3 length: 14
V gene: TRBV29-1
CDR3 protein: CSVEPGTGANGYTF

J gene: TRBJ2-7
CDR3 length: 16
V gene: TRBV2
CDR3 protein: CASSERGRGGSYEQYF

J gene: TRBJ1-2
CDR3 length: 15
V gene: TRBV21-1
CDR3 protein: CASSKPTEHNYGYTF

J gene: TRBJ1-3
CDR3 length: 15
V gene: TRBV6-5
CDR3 protein: CASRLPGQMGNTIYF

J gene: TRBJ2-1
CDR3 length: 15
V gene: TRBV6-5
CDR3 protein: CASRTGTSGTNEQFF

J gene: TRBJ1-4
CDR3 length: 14
V gene: TRBV7-2
CDR3 protein: CASRTGGFNEKLFF

J gene: TRBJ2-4
CDR3 length: 12
V gene: TRBV6-6
CDR3 protein: CASSYSIYIQYF

J gene: TRBJ1-1
CDR3 length: 13
V gene: TRBV4-3
CDR3 protein: CASSQAGRSEAFF

J gene: TRBJ2-7
CDR3 length: 16
V gene: TRBV5-6
CDR3 protein: CASSLVGDSSSYEQYF

J gene: TRBJ2-5
CDR3 length: 14
V gene: TRBV5-1
CDR3 protein: CASSFSGLGETQYF

J gene: TRBJ2-1
CDR3 length: 16
V gene: TRBV3-1/TRBV3-2
CDR3 protein: CASSQDPGGSYNEQFF

J gene: TRBJ1-1
CDR3 length: 13
V gene: TRBV9
CDR3 protein: CASNRQGNTEAFF

J gene: TRBJ2-5
CDR3 length: 15
V gene: TRBV6-2/TRBV6-3
CDR3 protein: CASSSGTGEQETQYF

J gene: TRBJ1-3
CDR3 length: 13
V gene: TRBV7-2
CDR3 protein: CASSRTSGNTIYF

J gene: TRBJ1-2
CDR3 length: 14
V gene: TRBV6-1
CDR3 protein: CASSDLGLSYGYTF

J gene: TRBJ1-6
CDR3 length: 14
V gene: TRBV6-2/TRBV6-3
CDR3 protein: CASSRDRGDSPLHF

J gene: TRBJ2-2
CDR3 length: 16
V gene: TRBV4-1
CDR3 protein: CASSQDQGANTGELFF

J gene: TRBJ1-5
CDR3 length: 16
V gene: TRBV27
CDR3 protein: CASSPGWGNSNQPQHF

J gene: TRBJ1-2
CDR3 length: 14
V gene: TRBV12-5
CDR3 protein: CASGLLRKFYGYTF

J gene: TRBJ1-4
CDR3 length: 14
V gene: TRBV19
CDR3 protein: CASSDWDRREKLFF

J gene: TRBJ2-2
CDR3 length: 13
V gene: TRBV6-5
CDR3 protein: CASSWRNTGELFF

J gene: TRBJ1-5
CDR3 length: 15
V gene: TRBV6-2/TRBV6-3
CDR3 protein: CASSLNRGPNQPQHF

J gene: TRBJ2-6
CDR3 length: 15
V gene: TRBV6-5
CDR3 protein: CASRDSRLGANVLTF

J gene: TRBJ2-3
CDR3 length: 13
V gene: TRBV10-3
CDR3 protein: CAISVLGEDTQYF

J gene: TRBJ1-4
CDR3 length: 12
V gene: TRBV2
CDR3 protein: CASSKNKEKLFF